The 30 T cell receptor beta chains in this list originate from one sample, sequenced in a study of cytomegalovirus exposure and HLA in healthy donors. The study ran its PCR with 60 Vbeta and 13 Jbeta primers. TCRdb's copy holds only in-frame clones and misses some; the assay was immunoSEQ multiplex PCR. The data show 130,000 to 150,000 clones, with around four fifths seen just once and approximately 2.1% held by the top ten. Sequenced sample: PBMCs. The receptors originated from a man aged 30-40 years in good health and CMV-seronegative.

The rearrangement links TRBV7-7 to TRBJ2-1; maybe TRBD2 (6 bases). Trimming removed 8 bases from V and 6 bases from J, with 11 bases in between. Germline CDR1 reads SSHAT; CDR2 reads FNYEAQ (reference sequence). This CDR3 spans 12 amino acids. CDR3 sequence: CASGRDPNEQFF. CDR3 bases: TGTGCCAGCGGGCGGGACCCCAATGAGCAGTTCTTC.

The chain is built from TRBV6-6 and TRBJ2-1; 8 bases fit TRBD2. Germline V gives CDR1 MNHNY, CDR2 SVGAGI (reference sequence). The CDR3 is 15 amino acids. The junction had 6 bases not matched to a gene; V was cut back by 5 bases and J by 3 bases. CDR3 loop: CASSQSGGNYNEQFF. CDR3 bases: TGTGCCAGCAGTCAGTCGGGGGGGAACTACAATGAGCAGTTCTTC.

The chain employs TRBV14 and TRBJ2-7; D is unclear. Trimming shortened V by 3 bases and J by 4 bases, and 13 bases separated the two germline ends. Germline loops: CDR1 SGHDN, CDR2 FVKESK. The CDR3 runs to 14 residues. CDR3 DNA: TGTGCCAGCAGCCAGCAGGCGTTACGGTACGAGCAGTACTTC. Encoded protein: CASSQQALRYEQYF.

The genes are TRBV7-9 and TRBJ1-2; possible D gene TRBD1, 5 bases. Trimming removed 5 bases at V and 1 base at J, with 14 bases between. The CDR3 length is 15 residues. Germline V lookup: CDR1 SEHNR, CDR2 FQNEAQ (reference sequence). The CDR3 reads CASSAWRGLNYGYTF. As DNA, the CDR3 is TGTGCCAGCAGCGCCTGGCGGGGCCTTAACTATGGCTACACCTTC.

This chain joins TRBV11-2 and TRBJ2-1, with unresolved D. Germline CDR1 reads SGHAT; CDR2 reads FQNNGV. This CDR3 contains 14 residues. Trimming stripped 3 bases from V and 0 bases from J, with 6 bases between. CDR3 sequence (DNA): TGTGCCAGCAGCTTGCAGGTCTCCTACAATGAGCAGTTCTTC. It codes for CASSLQVSYNEQFF. Full variable domain (remainder filled in from reference TRBV11-2 and TRBJ2-1): EAGVAQSPRYKIIEKRQSVAFWCNPISGHATLYWYQQILGQGPKLLIQFQNNGVVDDSQLPKDRFSAERLKGVDSTLKIQPAKLEDSAVYLCASSLQVSYNEQFFGPGTRLTVL.

This clone was observed a single time. This chain connects TRBV15 to TRBJ2-5; TRBD2 agrees at 7 bases. The CDR3 is 15 residues long. Germline values: CDR1 LNHNV, CDR2 YYDKDF (reference sequence). Losses at the gene ends were 0 bases for V and 3 bases for J; bases not matched to a gene: 4. The CDR3 DNA follows: TGTGCCACCAGCAGAGATCGGGGGGAGGAAGAGACCCAGTACTTC. It encodes CATSRDRGEEETQYF.

In its sample, this clone was seen once. This sequence joins TRBV19 and TRBJ1-5; maybe TRBD1 (5 bases). The CDR3 is 17 residues long. Germline CDR1 LNHDA, CDR2 SQIVND (reference sequence). Trimming stripped 7 bases from V and 6 bases from J, with 25 bases between. CDR3: CASMAGEVNQIGQPQHF. In DNA form, the CDR3 reads TGTGCCAGTATGGCGGGGGAAGTTAATCAGATAGGTCAGCCCCAGCATTTT.

This clone was seen only once. The CDR3: CASRLTSGRTDTQYF. The CDR3 coding sequence is TGTGCCAGCAGGCTGACTAGCGGGAGGACAGATACGCAGTATTTT. The chain joins TRBV27 to TRBJ2-3; 13 bases line up with TRBD2. CDR3 size: 15 residues. V was clipped by 6 bases and J by 3 bases; unmatched bases: 3. Germline V lookup: CDR1 MNHEY, CDR2 SMNVEV (reference sequence).

The chain recombines TRBV5-1 with TRBJ2-1; 14 bases line up with TRBD2. Trimming took 2 bases from V and 8 from J; bases not matched to a gene: 3. The CDR3 length is 15 residues. Germline V gene lookup returns CDR1 SGHRS and CDR2 YFSETQ. CDR3 bases: TGCGCCAGCAGCTTCGGGACTAGCGGGAGCTATGAGCAGTTCTTC. Protein sequence: CASSFGTSGSYEQFF. The full variable domain, with the rest looked up from reference TRBV5-1 and TRBJ2-1, is KAGVTQTPRYLIKTRGQQVTLSCSPISGHRSVSWYQQTPGQGLQFLFEYFSETQRNKGNFPGRFSGRQFSNSRSEMNVSTLELGDSALYLCASSFGTSGSYEQFFGPGTRLTVL.

This chain uses TRBV10-1 with TRBJ1-4; D gene ambiguous. CDR1 WNHNN and CDR2 SYGVQD come from the germline V gene (reference sequence). CDR3 length: 15 residues. The V end was cut by 0 bases, the J end by 8 bases, with 13 bases between. The CDR3 spells CASSESLSVGEKLFF. The CDR3 coding sequence is TGCGCCAGCAGTGAGTCGTTATCTGTTGGCGAAAAACTGTTTTTT.

The V gene is TRBV18, the J gene TRBJ1-6; TRBD1 aligns across 10 bases. Trimming cost V 2 bases and J 8 bases; bases outside gene matches: 3. The CDR3 runs 15 residues. Germline lookup yields CDR1 KGHSH and CDR2 LQKENI. The CDR3 spells CASSPWTGGDSPLHF. The CDR3 DNA is TGTGCCAGCTCACCATGGACAGGGGGTGATTCACCCCTCCACTTT.

This chain joins TRBV7-9 and TRBJ2-7; 9 bases agree with TRBD1. The CDR3 extends over 15 amino acids. With 5 bases clipped from V and 2 bases from J, the junction kept 7 bases outside the gene matches. The V gene's germline CDR1 is SEHNR and CDR2 FQNEAQ (reference sequence). The CDR3 sequence is CASSPPWDRAYEQYF. DNA of the CDR3: TGTGCCAGCAGCCCCCCCTGGGACAGGGCCTACGAGCAGTACTTC. Supplemented by reference TRBV7-9 and TRBJ2-7, the full variable domain reads DTGVSQNPRHKITKRGQNVTFRCDPISEHNRLYWYRQTLGQGPEFLTYFQNEAQLEKSRLLSDRFSAERPKGSFSTLEIQRTEQGDSAMYLCASSPPWDRAYEQYFGPGTRLTVT.

The rearrangement uses TRBV5-1 and TRBJ2-5, with D possibly TRBD1 on 5 matching bases. Trimming removed 2 bases at V and 5 bases at J, with 10 bases between. The CDR3 spans 13 residues. Germline V lookup: CDR1 SGHRS, CDR2 YFSETQ. CDR3 sequence reads: CASSFRVAETQYF. CDR3 sequence (DNA): TGCGCCAGCAGCTTCAGGGTGGCGGAGACCCAGTACTTC. The full variable domain, rest sourced from reference TRBV5-1 and TRBJ2-5, is KAGVTQTPRYLIKTRGQQVTLSCSPISGHRSVSWYQQTPGQGLQFLFEYFSETQRNKGNFPGRFSGRQFSNSRSEMNVSTLELGDSALYLCASSFRVAETQYFGPGTRLLVL.

The CDR3 nucleotides are TGTGCCAGCAGCTTTCTATCCGCGGATACGCAGTATTTT. This gives the protein CASSFLSADTQYF. The J gene is TRBJ2-3, the V gene TRBV11-2; no definite D call. Germline CDR1 and CDR2: SGHAT and FQNNGV. The length of the CDR3 is 13 residues. Trimming removed 3 bases from V and 6 bases from J, with 10 bases in between. The full variable domain, its missing parts supplied by reference TRBV11-2 and TRBJ2-3, is EAGVAQSPRYKIIEKRQSVAFWCNPISGHATLYWYQQILGQGPKLLIQFQNNGVVDDSQLPKDRFSAERLKGVDSTLKIQPAKLEDSAVYLCASSFLSADTQYFGPGTRLTVL.

The chain couples TRBV2 to TRBJ2-7; D is undetermined. CDR3 size: 13 residues. Trimming pared 5 bases from V and 0 bases from J, leaving 8 bases between. In germline, CDR1 is SNHLY, CDR2 FYNNEI. DNA of the CDR3: TGTGCCAGCAGTCCGGGTCCCTCCTACGAGCAGTACTTC. Encoded protein: CASSPGPSYEQYF.

The V call is TRBV6-5, the J call TRBJ1-2, with D perhaps matching TRBD1 (6 bases). Trimming cost V 5 bases and J 2 bases, with 12 bases left between them. Germline-derived CDR1 and CDR2 are MNHEY and SVGAGI. This CDR3 region has 14 residues. CDR3 sequence reads: CASSPRTENYGYTF. The CDR3 nucleotides read TGTGCCAGCAGTCCCCGGACAGAGAACTATGGCTACACCTTC.

The V gene is TRBV7-9, the J gene TRBJ2-3; D is uncertain. This CDR3 has 13 amino acids. Germline loops: CDR1 SEHNR, CDR2 FQNEAQ (reference sequence). V lost 0 bases and J lost 6, with 7 bases in between. This CDR3 reads CASSLAPGDTQYF. Written as DNA, the CDR3 is TGTGCCAGCAGCTTAGCGCCCGGGGATACGCAGTATTTT. The whole variable domain, filled in from reference TRBV7-9 and TRBJ2-3, reads DTGVSQNPRHKITKRGQNVTFRCDPISEHNRLYWYRQTLGQGPEFLTYFQNEAQLEKSRLLSDRFSAERPKGSFSTLEIQRTEQGDSAMYLCASSLAPGDTQYFGPGTRLTVL.

The chain combines TRBV18 with TRBJ2-6; maybe TRBD1 (6 bases). CDR3 size: 18 residues. Per the germline V gene, CDR1 is KGHSH and CDR2 is LQKENI. V lost 3 bases to trimming and J lost 0 bases, with 15 bases between them. DNA of the CDR3: TGTGCCAGCTCACCCACCCTAGGACAGACCTCTGGGGCCAACGTCCTGACTTTC. This sequence encodes CASSPTLGQTSGANVLTF.

This sequence joins TRBV6-1 and TRBJ2-7; 9 nucleotides align to TRBD1. The CDR3 length is 15 residues. Germline values: CDR1 MNHNS, CDR2 SASEGT. The junction had 8 bases not matched to a gene; V was cut back by 5 bases and J by 3 bases. This CDR3 reads CASSKGRTGDYEQYF. CDR3 nucleotide sequence: TGTGCCAGCAGTAAAGGGCGGACAGGGGACTACGAGCAGTACTTC.

This clone appeared a single time. This chain links TRBV15 with TRBJ2-5, with a tentative D call TRBD2 (6 bases). CDR1 and CDR2 from the germline V gene are LNHNV and YYDKDF (reference sequence). This CDR3 has 12 amino acids. V dropped 5 bases and J dropped 3 bases, with 7 bases sitting between them. The CDR3 sequence: CATSRGKETQYF. CDR3 coding DNA: TGTGCCACCAGCCGCGGGAAAGAGACCCAGTACTTC.

This chain uses TRBV6-5 with TRBJ2-7, with 7 positions matching TRBD2. From germline, CDR1 is MNHEY and CDR2 SVGAGI. The CDR3 totals 15 residues. V lost 6 bases and J lost 4; bases outside the gene matches: 12. CDR3 coding DNA: TGTGCCAGCAGCCAACCAGCGGGGTCTGAGTACGAGCAGTACTTC. It specifies CASSQPAGSEYEQYF.

The rearrangement links TRBV4-1 to TRBJ1-2; D gene uncertain. Trimming took off 7 bases at V and 4 bases at J, with 16 bases between the two ends. CDR1 is MGHRA and CDR2 is YSYEKL in the germline V gene. This CDR3 comprises 14 residues. The CDR3 loop is CASTGREDSYGYTF. The CDR3 bases are TGCGCCAGCACCGGGCGGGAGGACTCCTATGGCTACACCTTC.

The genes are TRBV29-1 and TRBJ1-5, with 8 bases fitting TRBD1. V was pared by 6 bases and J by 2 bases, with 3 bases of the junction left unmatched. From germline, CDR1 is SQVTM and CDR2 ANQGSEA. The CDR3 is 13 residues long. The CDR3, as DNA: TGCAGCGTGGCAGGGGGCGGCAATCAGCCCCAGCATTTT. This codes for CSVAGGGNQPQHF.

The chain joins TRBV18 to TRBJ1-2; 9 positions agree with TRBD1. Germline values: CDR1 KGHSH, CDR2 LQKENI. V was clipped by 3 bases and J by 2 bases; unmatched bases: 7. The CDR3 covers 16 residues. The CDR3 sequence: CASSPTGQGKNYGYTF. CDR3 nucleotides: TGTGCCAGCTCACCCACTGGACAGGGGAAGAACTATGGCTACACCTTC.

The chain joins TRBV29-1 to TRBJ2-3; D is uncertain. CDR1 and CDR2 from the germline V gene are SQVTM and ANQGSEA. The V end was cut by 7 bases, the J end by 2 bases, with 16 bases between. The CDR3 consists of 14 residues. Here the CDR3 DNA reads TGCAGCGCCCTTGAGAGGTTCTACACAGATACGCAGTATTTT. Protein: CSALERFYTDTQYF.

The rearrangement uses TRBV4-1 and TRBJ1-5; TRBD1 matches at 8 bases. CDR3 size: 20 residues. The germline V gene has CDR1 MGHRA and CDR2 YSYEKL. The trim removed 1 base at V and 0 bases at J, leaving 14 bases unmatched. CDR3 nucleotide sequence: TGCGCCAGCAGCCAAGTAAGGGGGGCAGGGGGCGGGTATAGCAATCAGCCCCAGCATTTT. Residues: CASSQVRGAGGGYSNQPQHF.

The rearrangement links TRBV28 to TRBJ1-2; D not certain. CDR3 length: 14 amino acids. V was pared by 5 bases and J by 3 bases, with 13 bases between. Germline V gene data show CDR1 as MDHEN and CDR2 as SYDVKM. The DNA of the CDR3 is TGTGCCAGCAGTCCGGGGAGGTATGACTATGGCTACACCTTC. Protein: CASSPGRYDYGYTF.

The genes are TRBV6-5 and TRBJ2-7, with a tentative D call TRBD1 (8 bases). The V and J ends lost 5 bases and 6 bases respectively, with 17 bases between them. The CDR3 contains 14 residues. Germline-derived CDR1 and CDR2 are MNHEY and SVGAGI. The CDR3 sequence is CASSPGQGGCEQYF. CDR3 nucleotide sequence: TGTGCCAGCAGTCCCGGACAGGGAGGGTGCGAGCAGTACTTC.

V is TRBV2 and J is TRBJ1-6, with D possibly being TRBD1 (5 bases). The length of the CDR3 is 15 residues. CDR1 is SNHLY and CDR2 is FYNNEI in the germline V gene. The V gene lost 3 bases and the J gene lost 7 bases, with 13 bases spanning the gap. CDR3 protein: CASSDDGARNSPLHF. The CDR3 bases are TGTGCCAGCAGTGATGATGGGGCCAGGAATTCACCCCTCCACTTT.

The chain has TRBV5-6 and TRBJ2-7; 11 nucleotides agree with TRBD1. Per germline, CDR1 SGHDT and CDR2 YYEEEE. The CDR3 totals 14 residues. After removal of 3 bases from V and 5 bases from J, the junction contained 4 bases not matched to a gene. As DNA, the CDR3 is TGTGCCAGCAGCTGGGACAGGGGGTCGGACGAGCAGTACTTC. This gives the protein CASSWDRGSDEQYF. Variable domain in full (rest from reference TRBV5-6 and TRBJ2-7): DAGVTQSPTHLIKTRGQQVTLRCSPKSGHDTVSWYQQALGQGPQFIFQYYEEEERQRGNFPDRFSGHQFPNYSSELNVNALLLGDSALYLCASSWDRGSDEQYFGPGTRLTVT.